This is a list of T cell receptor beta chains from one sample in a study of T cells after posttransplantation cyclophosphamide. The repertoire was sequenced with immunoSEQ multiplex PCR; TCRdb's copy has only in-frame clones and lacks some. The data show approximately 40,000 clones, around 78% seen once. The sample here was CD4+ T cells sorted from blood, taken approximately 2,000 days after a stem cell transplant with posttransplant cyclophosphamide. Receptors were obtained from a female patient in her 40s who received an allogeneic stem cell transplant from a related donor, was CMV-positive, and had no GVHD. Some of the T cells might come from the graft donor. Each CDR3 is given with its conserved first and last residue. Fields, in order: CDR3 DNA, CDR3 protein, V gene, clone size, J gene, D gene. A D gene is named only where the DNA matches it firmly. Only some rows state a clone size, as once, few, many or a class for expanded clones.

TGTGCCAGTAGTATAATGGGACCTTTCGGGGGAAAACCGAATGAGCAGTTCTTC,CASSIMGPFGGKPNEQFF,TRBV19,once,TRBJ2-1,.
TGTGCCAGCTCCGTACAGGGGGTTTGCAATGAGCAGTTCTTC,CASSVQGVCNEQFF,TRBV21-1,.,TRBJ2-1,.
TGTGCCAGCAGCTTCATTCCGGGAATTGGGGTCAAAAACATTCAGTACTTC,CASSFIPGIGVKNIQYF,TRBV7-9,.,TRBJ2-4,.
TGCGCCAGCGGAGACGCTAGCTCTGGAAACACCATATATTTT,CASGDASSGNTIYF,TRBV5-1,.,TRBJ1-3,.
TGTGCCATCAGTGGGGGGACTAGCGGGGGCGAGCAGTACTTC,CAISGGTSGGEQYF,TRBV10-3,.,TRBJ2-7,TRBD2
TGTGCCAGCAGCCCAAGACAGGGGTTGACACTAGCGGGCTCGAACACCGGGGAGCTGTTTTTT,CASSPRQGLTLAGSNTGELFF,TRBV21-1,.,TRBJ2-2,.
TGTGCCAGCAGCCGGACAGGGAACGAGCAGTACTTC,CASSRTGNEQYF,TRBV7-9,.,TRBJ2-7,TRBD1
TGTGCCAGCAGCGTTCTAACCGAGTATGAGCAGTTCTTC,CASSVLTEYEQFF,TRBV9,.,TRBJ2-1,.
TGTGCCAGCAGCTTAACCGGGACTACCTACGAGCAGTACTTC,CASSLTGTTYEQYF,TRBV7-2,.,TRBJ2-7,TRBD2
TGCGCCAGCAGCGATGGGACTGCATTAAATCAGCCCCAGCATTTT,CASSDGTALNQPQHF,TRBV5-1,.,TRBJ1-5,.
TGTGCCAGCACAGCCACAGGGACAGGGGGCGCGGAGCTGTTTTTT,CASTATGTGGAELFF,TRBV4-2,.,TRBJ2-2,TRBD1
TGCGCCAGCAGCATGGCAGGGTTTGGAAACACCATATATTTT,CASSMAGFGNTIYF,TRBV4-3,.,TRBJ1-3,.
TGTGCCAGCAACCCGGGAGGGGCAACTAATGAAAAACTGTTTTTT,CASNPGGATNEKLFF,TRBV7-9,.,TRBJ1-4,.
TGTGCCAGCAGCCCCGTGGTCCTAGCGGGGAGAGAGACCCAGTACTTC,CASSPVVLAGRETQYF,TRBV9,.,TRBJ2-5,TRBD2
TGTGCCAGCAGCATAGTGGCGGGGTTCGGCAATGAGCAGTTCTTC,CASSIVAGFGNEQFF,TRBV7-6,medium-sized,TRBJ2-1,.
TGTGCCAGCAGCAAGAGGACAGGTCTCTCCTACAATGAGCAGTTCTTC,CASSKRTGLSYNEQFF,TRBV7-2,.,TRBJ2-1,TRBD1
TGCGCCAGCAGCTCCTCGGGGGGCACCAATGAGCAGTTCTTC,CASSSSGGTNEQFF,TRBV5-1,.,TRBJ2-1,.
TGTGCCAGCAGTGAAAGCCGGCACTACACAGATACGCAGTATTTT,CASSESRHYTDTQYF,TRBV6-1,.,TRBJ2-3,.
TGTGCCAGTAGTCCCACGGGAATAGCGGGTGACACCATATATTTT,CASSPTGIAGDTIYF,TRBV19,.,TRBJ1-3,.
TGCGCCAGCAGCCACTCAACGGACAGAAACTATGGCTACACCTTC,CASSHSTDRNYGYTF,TRBV4-3,many,TRBJ1-2,.
TGCAGCGTACGGACAGGGGAAAATCAGCCCCAGCATTTT,CSVRTGENQPQHF,TRBV29-1,few,TRBJ1-5,TRBD1
TGCAGTTTGGGACTAGCGCAAGATACGCAGTATTTT,CSLGLAQDTQYF,TRBV29-1,.,TRBJ2-3,TRBD2
TGTGCCAGCAGTTACGACAGGGGAGGAACTGAAGCTTTCTTT,CASSYDRGGTEAFF,TRBV6-5,.,TRBJ1-1,TRBD1
TGTGCCAGCAACGAGGCACATAATAATTCACCCCTCCACTTT,CASNEAHNNSPLHF,TRBV6-5,few,TRBJ1-6,.
TGCGCCAGCAGCTTGGCCGGGGGTTTCGAAGGGAAGTACTTC,CASSLAGGFEGKYF,TRBV5-1,.,TRBJ2-7,.
TGCAGCGTGTGGACACCAACTAATGAAAAACTGTTTTTT,CSVWTPTNEKLFF,TRBV29-1,.,TRBJ1-4,.
TGCGCCAGCAGCCAAGTACCTAGCGGGGGTTACAATGAGCAGTTCTTC,CASSQVPSGGYNEQFF,TRBV4-1,.,TRBJ2-1,TRBD2
TGTGCCAGCAGCCCCAGGCAGGGGGCAGGAGAGCAGTACTTC,CASSPRQGAGEQYF,TRBV7-2,.,TRBJ2-7,TRBD1
TGTGCCATCAGTGAGCCCCCTGGTGGCGGACAGGGGGGTGAAGGCAATCAGCCCCAGCATTTT,CAISEPPGGGQGGEGNQPQHF,TRBV10-3,.,TRBJ1-5,TRBD1
TGTGCCAGCAGCGCGGACCAGAGGGCCCGGGAGCTGTTTTTT,CASSADQRARELFF,TRBV9,.,TRBJ2-2,.
TGTGCCAGTTCTCATCCGGGACAGAACACTGAAGCTTTCTTT,CASSHPGQNTEAFF,TRBV19,.,TRBJ1-1,.
TGTGCCAGCAGCTTGGCCGGGAGGGGGCAGGGCGGGGAGCTGTTTTTT,CASSLAGRGQGGELFF,TRBV5-4,once,TRBJ2-2,.
TGTGCCAGCAGCCGGGACAGTGACTACGAGCAGTACTTC,CASSRDSDYEQYF,TRBV2,.,TRBJ2-7,TRBD1
TGTGCCAGCAGTTACCGGTGGGCGGGGGGGCCGTACGAGCAGTACTTC,CASSYRWAGGPYEQYF,TRBV6-5,.,TRBJ2-7,TRBD2
TGTGCCAGCAGTTTAATCCAGGGAGGGACCTTTAGCAATCAGCCCCAGCATTTT,CASSLIQGGTFSNQPQHF,TRBV28,.,TRBJ1-5,.
TGTGCCAGCAGTTACTCGAGCACAGGGTTTGAGAAGACCCAGTACTTC,CASSYSSTGFEKTQYF,TRBV6-5,once,TRBJ2-5,.
TGTGCCAGCAGCCCCTGGACTAGGGGGAGGGATGAGCAGTTCTTC,CASSPWTRGRDEQFF,TRBV7-2,.,TRBJ2-1,.
TGTGCCAGCAGCTTCCGGGGAGGGGCTAGCGGGGGGGCGGCTAGGTACTTC,CASSFRGGASGGAARYF,TRBV7-8,.,TRBJ2-5,TRBD2
TGTGCCAGCTCACCCCAGGGGGTGATTGGGGTTGAAGCTTTCTTT,CASSPQGVIGVEAFF,TRBV18,.,TRBJ1-1,TRBD1
TGTGCCAGCAGTGATCTGTCCGCAGGGGATGAGCAGTTCTTC,CASSDLSAGDEQFF,TRBV2,once,TRBJ2-1,.
TGTGCCAGCAGCTCTCTTCCGGACACTGAAGCTTTCTTT,CASSSLPDTEAFF,TRBV5-4,few,TRBJ1-1,.
TGTGCCACGACTGGACAGGGTCGGAATCAGCCCCAGCATTTT,CATTGQGRNQPQHF,TRBV6-6,.,TRBJ1-5,TRBD1
TGTGCCAGCTCACCGATTCACAGGGGGGATCGCACTGAAGCTTTCTTT,CASSPIHRGDRTEAFF,TRBV18,.,TRBJ1-1,TRBD1
TGTGCCAGCAGCGCGGACAGTTTCAATCAGCCCCAGCATTTT,CASSADSFNQPQHF,TRBV9,.,TRBJ1-5,.
TGTGCCAGCACCGCTGCGATCCTCTCACCCCTCCACTTT,CASTAAILSPLHF,TRBV6-6,few,TRBJ1-6,.
TGCACCAGCAGGAGGACTAGCGGGGGAAACAATGAGCAGTTCTTC,CTSRRTSGGNNEQFF,TRBV1,.,TRBJ2-1,.
TGCGCCAGCAGCCAAGGGGGACAGGGGGTTAATGAAAAACTGTTTTTT,CASSQGGQGVNEKLFF,TRBV4-3,.,TRBJ1-4,TRBD1
TGTGCCAGTAGTATCGTCGGGGTGCCGGCCCAGCATTTT,CASSIVGVPAQHF,TRBV19,.,TRBJ1-5,.
TGTGCCAGCTCACCTAGCGGCACGGCTAGCTCCTATAATTCACCCCTCCACTTT,CASSPSGTASSYNSPLHF,TRBV18,few,TRBJ1-6,.
TGTGCCAGCCGCCTAGGGGGCCCTTTGGCAGATACGCAGTATTTT,CASRLGGPLADTQYF,TRBV6-6,.,TRBJ2-3,TRBD1
TGTGCCAGCAGCTTAGAGGCTAGCGGGGAGTATGAGCAGTTCTTC,CASSLEASGEYEQFF,TRBV11-3,.,TRBJ2-1,TRBD2